This paragraph covers one T cell receptor (beta chain) sequence. Method: immunoSEQ multiplex PCR; TCRdb's copy keeps in-frame clones and lacks some. The repertoire includes hundreds of thousands of clones, 85% to 90% of them detected once, and 0.01% sits in the top ten. The data were taken from a study of shared T cell receptors in the human thymus. Germline CDR1 SQVTM, CDR2 ANQGSEA. V was trimmed by 4 bases and J by 0 bases, leaving 13 bases between them. This CDR3 comprises 15 residues. The data were also submitted as part of a second study, on human thymus T cells. That work adds: Among the donors, all were healthy Finnish infants having corrective surgery for congenital heart defects. The thymus tissue came from resections taken during corrective heart surgery. Thymic and blood repertoires appeared to show biased V and J gene usage. Among unrelated individuals, related research reported thymic repertoires that overlapped highly.

The sequenced sample consisted of thymocytes. This clonotype was sampled from a boy younger than two with a congenital heart defect. The V and J genes are TRBV29-1 and TRBJ2-1; tentatively, D is TRBD2 (5 bases). CDR3 sequence reads: CSVGNDYRSYNEQFF. In nucleotides, the CDR3 is TGCAGCGTTGGCAATGACTACCGCTCCTACAATGAGCAGTTCTTC.